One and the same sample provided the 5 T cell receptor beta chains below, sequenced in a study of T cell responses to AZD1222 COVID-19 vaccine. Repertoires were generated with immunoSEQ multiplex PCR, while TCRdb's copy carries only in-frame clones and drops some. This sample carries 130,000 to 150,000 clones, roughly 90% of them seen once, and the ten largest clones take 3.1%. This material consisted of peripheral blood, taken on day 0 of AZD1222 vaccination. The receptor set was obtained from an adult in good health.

The CDR3 DNA sequence: TGTGCCAGCAGTTTATCGGGACTAGCGTTACACACAGATACGCAGTATTTT. The encoded protein is CASSLSGLALHTDTQYF. This chain links TRBV27 with TRBJ2-3, with 10 bases that match TRBD2. V shed 0 bases and J 2 bases; nucleotides not matched to a gene: 5. The CDR3 length is 17 residues. The germline CDR1 and CDR2 sequences are MNHEY and SMNVEV (reference sequence).

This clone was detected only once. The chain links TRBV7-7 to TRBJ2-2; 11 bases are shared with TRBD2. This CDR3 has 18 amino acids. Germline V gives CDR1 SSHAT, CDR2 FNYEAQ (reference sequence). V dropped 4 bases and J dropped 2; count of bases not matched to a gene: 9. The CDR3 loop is CASSSHPTSGSNTGELFF. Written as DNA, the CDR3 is TGTGCCAGCAGCTCCCACCCAACTAGCGGGAGTAACACCGGGGAGCTGTTTTTT.

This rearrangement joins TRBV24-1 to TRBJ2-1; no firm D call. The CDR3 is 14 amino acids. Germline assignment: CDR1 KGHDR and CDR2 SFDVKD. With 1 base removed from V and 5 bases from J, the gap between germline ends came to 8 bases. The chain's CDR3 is CATSDLAGHNEQFF. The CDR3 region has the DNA TGTGCCACCAGTGATTTAGCCGGGCACAATGAGCAGTTCTTC.

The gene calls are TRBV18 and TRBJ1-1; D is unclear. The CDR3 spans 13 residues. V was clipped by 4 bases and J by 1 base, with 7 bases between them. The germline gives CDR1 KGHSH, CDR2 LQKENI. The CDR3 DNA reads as TGTGCCAGCTCACAACAGAAGAACACTGAAGCTTTCTTT. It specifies CASSQQKNTEAFF.

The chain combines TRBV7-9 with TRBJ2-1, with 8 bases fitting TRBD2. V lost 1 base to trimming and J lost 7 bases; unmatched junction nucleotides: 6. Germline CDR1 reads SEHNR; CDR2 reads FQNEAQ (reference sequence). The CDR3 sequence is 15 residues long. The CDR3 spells CASSLESSGLNEQFF. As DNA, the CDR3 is TGTGCCAGCAGCTTAGAGTCTAGCGGGCTAAATGAGCAGTTCTTC.